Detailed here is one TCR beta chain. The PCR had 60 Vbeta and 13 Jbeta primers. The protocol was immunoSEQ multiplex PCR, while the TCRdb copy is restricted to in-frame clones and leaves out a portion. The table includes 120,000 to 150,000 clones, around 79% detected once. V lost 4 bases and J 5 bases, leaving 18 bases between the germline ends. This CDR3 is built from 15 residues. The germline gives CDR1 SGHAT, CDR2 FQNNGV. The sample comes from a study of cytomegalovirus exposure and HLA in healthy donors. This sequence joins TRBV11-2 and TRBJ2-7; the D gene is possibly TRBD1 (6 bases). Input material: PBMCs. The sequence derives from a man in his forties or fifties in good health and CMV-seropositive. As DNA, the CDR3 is TGTGCCAGCAGCTCAAGGGGGTTTGGGCAGAACGAGCAGTACTTC. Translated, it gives CASSSRGFGQNEQYF. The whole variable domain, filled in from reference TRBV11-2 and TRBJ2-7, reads EAGVAQSPRYKIIEKRQSVAFWCNPISGHATLYWYQQILGQGPKLLIQFQNNGVVDDSQLPKDRFSAERLKGVDSTLKIQPAKLEDSAVYLCASSSRGFGQNEQYFGPGTRLTVT.